The source of this TCR beta chain is a study of blood T cells in healthy people across ages (dated by TCRdb to 2014 to 2015). With regard to the full study: In model experiments, template switching captured roughly one uniquely barcoded TCR beta cDNA molecule for every two T cells. The study measured age-related changes in TCR beta repertoire diversity using deep sequencing normalized with unique cDNA molecular identifiers. Donors were grouped into four age groups: young (average about 15 years), middle-aged (39), aged (around 56) and long-lived (around 80). Donors of different ages were randomly distributed across sequencing lanes to avoid experimental bias. Two additional independent replicas of 1 million unique cDNA reads from the same blood draw were analyzed for two donors (one aged 18 to 30 and one aged 80 or older). The investigation overall reported the following: As age increased, observed TCR beta diversity per million T cells dropped in a roughly linear way, and a significant reduction was already evident by age about 40. Estimates of total diversity based on one million sequenced T cells were regarded as lower bounds and as underestimates. A strong correlation was found between observed TCR beta diversity and the percentage of naive T cells measured by flow cytometry. Because donor CMV infection status was unknown, age-related changes in expanded clonotypes were potentially confounded. Since profiling was done on bulk unsorted PBMCs, naive and antigen-experienced compartments could not be conclusively compared. Compared with the aged group, more naive CD4+ T cells, fewer expanded clones and increased TCR diversity were shown by the long-lived group, suggesting age selection.

Library generation was performed with 5' RACE. The reads were generated on an Illumina HiSeq 2500. A second PCR of 7 to 11 cycles was run with a J-beta primer mix and a sample-barcoded 5' primer. A template-switch 5' adaptor carrying 12 random nucleotides introduced a unique molecular identifier onto each TCR beta cDNA molecule. At least 2.5 million CDR3-containing paired-end reads were obtained from each sample. All of the RNA was converted into first-strand cDNA using the Mint cDNA synthesis kit, with a TRBC-specific oligonucleotide serving as the primer. Following uracil-DNA glycosylase treatment, all cDNA underwent a first 18-cycle PCR with the universal primers M1SS and BC2_uni_R. Turning to the authors' computational methods: Each sample was normalized by randomly selecting 1 million high-quality reads, each carrying a distinct molecular identifier. Reads sharing molecular identifiers were discarded rather than binned into consensus sequences. MiTCR, with a Q25 quality threshold and the strictest error-elimination algorithm, was used for CDR3 identification, clonotype clustering and error correction. Lower-bound total TCR beta diversity was estimated with a nonparametric unseen species model using Euler transformation. The public reads were reprocessed in TCRdb via fastp at Q25 and MiXCR, keeping in-frame beta chains. Under each unique CDR3 protein, matching rows form one entry showing the most common genes and DNA. The V and J calls and clone size come from TCRdb's table, not from the authors' own analysis. The sample includes 1.6 million or so distinct CDR3 sequences, with about 35% observed a single time. In total, the top ten clones hold about 10% of the sample.

CDR1 and CDR2, per the germline V gene, are MGHRA and YSYEKL. The CDR3 covers 16 residues, taking in both the cysteine and the phenylalanine. The DNA shown is the 48-base CDR3, in frame from base 1. The 35 to 40 donors, aged 6 to 90 years, were systemically healthy Caucasian individuals from Russia. Each donor gave ten milliliters of peripheral blood, collected into EDTA-treated Vacutainer tubes. Ficoll-Paque density-gradient centrifugation was used to isolate PBMCs, with at least 6.5 million per sample. Trizol reagent was used to extract total RNA from the PBMCs, yielding at least 6 micrograms per sample. The percentages of naive CD45RAhigh/CD27high T cells were determined by flow cytometry on a PBMC aliquot from every donor. Worth noting for this clonotype: Its antigen is not yet known. At one end, the junction sequence differs from germline, possibly due to a read error.

Here the chain combines TRBV4-1 and TRBJ1-2, with no confidently assigned D gene. The receptor was derived from a woman in her thirties in good health. Input material: blood. The CDR3 region reads CASSQETRSLGYDYTF. Read as DNA, the sequence is TGCGCCAGCAGCCAAGAAACCAGGTCACTTGGGTATGACTACACCTTC.